The present T cell receptor (beta chain) was sequenced within a study of cytomegalovirus exposure and HLA in healthy donors. Study-wide points: In all likelihood, a cluster of highly shared sequence variants was a sequencing artifact. Later, an analysis found that common viral pathogens appeared to be linked with several of the most significant clusters. Reportedly, fewer N-insertions than the approximately 680-donor mean appeared in an Asian-associated ancestry cluster in a later analysis.

About this clone: Its specificity is not known.

13 Jbeta primers and 60 Vbeta primers were used for the PCR. Sequenced by immunoSEQ multiplex PCR; TCRdb stores in-frame clones only, minus some. Of roughly 93,000 clones in the sample, roughly 75% were seen once. Nominal health characterized the donors when sampled, though unrecorded immune exposures were likely. Losses at the gene ends were 10 bases for V and 0 bases for J; bases not matched to a gene: 11. CDR1 is PRHDT, CDR2 FYEKMQ, per germline (reference sequence). The CDR3 contains 15 residues. The TCR comes from a man aged 30 to 39 in good health and CMV-seronegative. Sequenced sample: PBMCs. The V gene is TRBV13, the J gene TRBJ2-7; 8 bases agree with TRBD2. The chain's CDR3 is CATAERGSPSYEQYF. The CDR3 bases are TGTGCCACTGCGGAGCGGGGGTCCCCCTCCTACGAGCAGTACTTC.